This TCR beta chain is from a study of cytomegalovirus exposure and HLA in healthy donors. A few counts support this clone. Its antigen remains unidentified. Overall study results and limits: Later analysis associated a missense DCLRE1C variant with TCR beta V- and J-gene trimming.

Both 60 Vbeta primers and 13 Jbeta primers went into the PCR. The data were produced by immunoSEQ multiplex PCR, yet TCRdb's version contains in-frame clones alone and is incomplete. The sample carries about 190,000 clones, roughly 77% recorded once. The clonotype originates from a woman aged 30 to 39 in good health and CMV-seropositive. The sample taken for sequencing was PBMCs.

This CDR3 is CSEGRGNTEAFF. CDR3 bases: TGCAGCGAGGGCAGGGGGAACACTGAAGCTTTCTTT. V and J are TRBV29-1 and TRBJ1-1; D may be TRBD1 (6 bases). Germline CDR1 SQVTM, CDR2 ANQGSEA. Trimming cost V 7 bases and J 1 base, with 10 bases left between them. This CDR3 has 12 amino acids.